This TCR beta chain was captured by sequencing in a study of CD8+ T cells in alopecia areata. RNA extraction was followed by reverse transcription into cDNA, which acted as the sequencing template. The data were produced by immunoSEQ multiplex PCR, yet TCRdb's version contains in-frame clones alone and is incomplete. The table includes 90,000 to 120,000 clones, 45% to 70% detected once. The germline V gene encodes CDR1 LGHNA and CDR2 YSLEER. There are 17 residues in the CDR3. Trimming left V 0 bases short and J 0 bases short, with 14 bases between. Sequences were obtained from CD8+ T cells sorted from blood. The sequence derives from a human donor in good health. The chain recombines TRBV4-3 with TRBJ1-1; D is perhaps TRBD1 (5 bases). CDR3 bases: TGCGCCAGCAGCCAAGATCGACTGGAGGGGCTGAACACTGAAGCTTTCTTT. The encoded protein is CASSQDRLEGLNTEAFF.